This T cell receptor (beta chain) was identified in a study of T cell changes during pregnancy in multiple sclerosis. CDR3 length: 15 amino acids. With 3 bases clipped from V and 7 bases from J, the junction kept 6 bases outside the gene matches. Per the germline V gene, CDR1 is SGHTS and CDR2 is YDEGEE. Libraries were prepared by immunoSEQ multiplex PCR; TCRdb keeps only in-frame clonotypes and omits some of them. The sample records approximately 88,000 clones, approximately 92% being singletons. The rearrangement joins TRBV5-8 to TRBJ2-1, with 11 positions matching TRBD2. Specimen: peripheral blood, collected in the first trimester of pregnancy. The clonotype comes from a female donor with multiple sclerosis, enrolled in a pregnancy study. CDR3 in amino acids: CASSSPSGGRNEQFF. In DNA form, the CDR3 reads TGTGCCAGCAGCTCTCCTAGCGGGGGGAGGAATGAGCAGTTCTTC.